These 24 T cell receptor beta chains originate from one sample sequenced in a study of blood T cells in healthy people across ages. With a J-beta primer mix and a sample-barcoded 5' primer, a second PCR ran roughly 6 to 11 cycles. MiXCR, run by TCRdb on the 5' RACE reads, gives a single entry per CDR3 protein. The sample lists about 580,000 distinct CDR3 sequences; under 55% were seen once. Specimen: blood. All receptors come from a man aged 80 or over in good health.

This clonotype was seen a handful of times. It may be a read error: a sequence one base away is much more abundant. Written as DNA, the CDR3 is TGTGCCAGCAGTTATCGGGCTAGCTCCAAGGAGCAGTACTTC. This codes for CASSYRASSKEQYF. The chain carries TRBV6-2 or TRBV6-3 and TRBJ2-5; D may be TRBD2 (5 bases). The CDR3 runs to 14 residues. Germline V lookup: CDR1 MNHEY, CDR2 SVGEGT. V was shortened by 3 bases and J by 11 bases, with 19 bases between the two germline ends.

This clonotype was observed a handful of times. V and J are TRBV3-1 and TRBJ2-7; 12 positions agree with TRBD2. CDR1 and CDR2 (germline): LGHDT, YNNKEL (reference sequence). V gave up 0 bases and J gave up 0 bases; unmatched junction bases: 9. The CDR3 extends over 19 amino acids. The CDR3 spells CASSQEVGTSGQSSYEQYF. Here the CDR3 DNA reads TGTGCCAGCAGCCAAGAGGTTGGGACTAGCGGGCAGAGCTCCTACGAGCAGTACTTC.

This rearrangement joins TRBV6-2 or TRBV6-3 to TRBJ2-7; 12 bases are a match to TRBD2. Matching the DNA end better, TRBJ2-5 makes the J call doubtful. Germline loops: CDR1 MNHEY, CDR2 SVGEGT. This CDR3 has 16 residues. The CDR3 loop is CASSYPLAGGIETQYF. CDR3 DNA: TGTGCCAGCAGTTATCCCCTAGCGGGGGGGATAGAGACCCAGTACTTC.

The rearrangement joins TRBV19 to TRBJ2-7, with D possibly TRBD2 on 7 matching bases. The V gene lost 6 bases and the J gene lost 5 bases, with 17 bases spanning the gap. Germline CDR1 is LNHDA and CDR2 is SQIVND (reference sequence). This CDR3 spans 14 amino acids. This CDR3 reads CASSRRGGNDEQYF. The CDR3 nucleotides are TGTGCCAGTAGCCGGCGCGGGGGCAATGACGAGCAGTACTTC. The full variable domain, its missing parts supplied by reference TRBV19 and TRBJ2-7, is DGGITQSPKYLFRKEGQNVTLSCEQNLNHDAMYWYRQDPGQGLRLIYYSQIVNDFQKGDIAEGYSVSREKKESFPLTVTSAQKNPTAFYLCASSRRGGNDEQYFGPGTRLTVT.

This clonotype came up once. Since a much larger clone is just one base distant, this may be a read error. The V call is TRBV6-6, the J call TRBJ1-2; 9 bases are shared with TRBD1. The CDR3 loop spans 14 amino acids. Germline CDR1 MNHNY, CDR2 SVGAGI (reference sequence). CDR3 coding DNA: TGTGCCGGCAGCCCCTCGGGACAGGGTTTTGGCTACACCTTC. This encodes CAGSPSGQGFGYTF.

The genes are TRBV7-9 and TRBJ2-1; 8 bases are a match to TRBD2. The J segment lost 4 bases and the V segment lost 4 bases, leaving 15 bases of the junction unmatched. The CDR3 runs to 18 residues. Germline CDR1 SEHNR, CDR2 FQNEAQ (reference sequence). The CDR3 is CASSSSLERGRLYNEQFF. The DNA for the CDR3 is TGTGCCAGCAGCTCCTCTCTGGAGCGGGGGAGATTATACAATGAGCAGTTCTTC.

Only a few counts were recorded for this clonotype. The gene calls are TRBV20-1 and TRBJ2-3; D gene ambiguous. Germline V CDR1 and CDR2: DFQATT, SNEGSKA (reference sequence). V was clipped by 1 base and J by 5 bases, with 4 bases between them. This CDR3 spans 11 amino acids. The CDR3 sequence is CSARAIDTQYF. The DNA for the CDR3 is TGCAGTGCTAGAGCAATAGATACGCAGTATTTT.

At least ten counts were recorded for this clonotype. It may be a read error: a sequence one base away is much more abundant. V gene TRBV6-6 combines with J gene TRBJ2-5; tentative D call: TRBD2 (6 bases). Looked up from germline, CDR1 is MNHNY and CDR2 is SVGAGI (reference sequence). This CDR3 contains 12 residues. Trimming took 10 bases from V and 11 from J, leaving 20 bases between them. Here the CDR3 reads CATGRGENEQYF. In DNA, the CDR3 is TGTGCCACCGGGAGAGGGGAGAATGAGCAGTACTTC.

J is TRBJ2-3 and V is TRBV5-1; 7 bases are shared with TRBD1. Germline-derived CDR1 and CDR2 are SGHRS and YFSETQ. The CDR3 loop spans 14 amino acids. Trimming at V came to 5 bases and at J to 3 bases, leaving 6 bases not matched to a gene. The CDR3 region is CASRQTGLTDTQYF. The CDR3 region has the DNA TGCGCCAGCAGGCAGACAGGGCTAACAGATACGCAGTATTTT. Drawing the rest from reference TRBV5-1 and TRBJ2-3, the complete variable domain is KAGVTQTPRYLIKTRGQQVTLSCSPISGHRSVSWYQQTPGQGLQFLFEYFSETQRNKGNFPGRFSGRQFSNSRSEMNVSTLELGDSALYLCASRQTGLTDTQYFGPGTRLTVL.

The chain couples TRBV7-2 to TRBJ2-1; D might be TRBD2 (6 bases). Germline V lookup: CDR1 SGHTA, CDR2 FQGNSA. This CDR3 region has 15 residues. Trimming left V 5 bases short and J 10 bases short, with 21 bases between. In DNA form, the CDR3 reads TGTGCCAGCAGCCCTCAGGGAGGCGGAGGCGGGGAGCAGTTCTTC. This translates into CASSPQGGGGGEQFF.

Only a few counts were recorded for this clonotype. The rearrangement joins TRBV20-1 to TRBJ2-5; a possible D gene is TRBD2 (7 bases). The J call may be wrong; the DNA end is better matched by TRBJ2-7. Germline V lookup: CDR1 DFQATT, CDR2 SNEGSKA (reference sequence). This CDR3 is 13 amino acids long. CDR3 DNA: TGCAGTGCTCTCCAAGGGGGAGGGAGCGAGCAGTACTTC. This sequence encodes CSALQGGGSEQYF.

The chain couples TRBV20-1 to TRBJ2-3; 10 bases are shared with TRBD2. Trimming cost V 0 bases and J 5 bases; bases outside gene matches: 5. This CDR3 region has 15 residues. CDR1 DFQATT and CDR2 SNEGSKA come from the germline V gene (reference sequence). The DNA for the CDR3 is TGCAGTGCTAGAGATGGAGCTAGCGGGAGAGATACGCAGTATTTT. It yields the protein CSARDGASGRDTQYF.

The V call is TRBV12-3 or TRBV12-4, the J call TRBJ2-3, with 8 nucleotides matching TRBD2. The CDR3 extends over 16 amino acids. V trimming: 10 bases; J trimming: 0 bases; junction bases outside the gene matches: 12. The CDR3: CATSPGERGSTDTQYF. The CDR3 DNA reads TGTGCCACTTCCCCTGGGGAGCGGGGGAGCACAGATACGCAGTATTTT.

The V gene is TRBV4-2, the J gene TRBJ2-5; D uncertain. Germline CDR1 LGHNA, CDR2 YNFKEQ. The germline V and J ends were trimmed by 4 bases and 5 bases, with 17 bases remaining between them. This CDR3 region has 15 residues. The CDR3 here is CASSRPGAERETQYF. CDR3 DNA: TGTGCCAGCAGCCGCCCCGGTGCGGAGAGGGAGACCCAGTACTTC.

There are a few counts of this clonotype. The rearrangement uses TRBV12-3 or TRBV12-4 and TRBJ1-4, with 7 bases identical to TRBD1. V shed 8 bases and J 6 bases; nucleotides not matched to a gene: 12. The CDR3 spans 15 residues. The CDR3, as DNA: TGTGCCAGCGGTCCAAGAAGCGACAGGGATGAAAAACTGTTTTTT. Its protein product is CASGPRSDRDEKLFF.

This clonotype was found once. The chain carries TRBV3-1 and TRBJ1-2, with D unresolved. V lost 7 bases, J lost 6 bases, and 15 bases lay in between. CDR3 length equals 13 residues. The germline V gene encodes CDR1 LGHDT and CDR2 YNNKEL (reference sequence). The CDR3 DNA follows: TGTGCCAGCACCCGGGATAACCACGATGGCTACACCTTC. Translation: CASTRDNHDGYTF.

The J gene is TRBJ1-5, the V gene TRBV12-3 or TRBV12-4, with D unresolved. V was cut by 3 bases and J by 8 bases, with 17 bases left in between. The CDR3 runs 15 residues. CDR3 loop: CASSLAVYGEEPQHF. CDR3 coding DNA: TGTGCCAGCAGTTTGGCGGTGTACGGCGAGGAGCCCCAGCATTTT.

The CDR3, as DNA: TGTGCCAGCAGCTTAGAGGCCGTCTGGTATGGCTACACCTTC. This sequence encodes CASSLEAVWYGYTF. The V and J genes are TRBV7-2 and TRBJ1-2; no firm D call. The CDR3 contains 14 residues. Looked up from germline, CDR1 is SGHTA and CDR2 is FQGNSA. The V end lost 1 base, the J end lost 5 bases, and 11 bases lay between the germline ends. Filled out from reference TRBV7-2 and TRBJ1-2, the complete variable domain reads GAGVSQSPSNKVTEKGKDVELRCDPISGHTALYWYRQSLGQGLEFLIYFQGNSAPDKSGLPSDRFSAERTGGSVSTLTIQRTQQEDSAVYLCASSLEAVWYGYTFGSGTRLTVV.

This chain uses TRBV20-1 with TRBJ2-5; no definite D call. Looked up from germline, CDR1 is DFQATT and CDR2 is SNEGSKA (reference sequence). CDR3 size: 12 residues. V shed 5 bases and J shed 5 bases, with 12 bases lying between them. CDR3: CSALNQRETQYF. CDR3 sequence (DNA): TGCAGTGCTCTAAATCAACGGGAGACCCAGTACTTC.

V and J are TRBV20-1 and TRBJ2-3; TRBD2 agrees at 7 bases. Germline assignment: CDR1 DFQATT and CDR2 SNEGSKA (reference sequence). The J segment lost 3 bases and the V segment lost 4 bases, leaving 7 bases of the junction unmatched. The CDR3 loop spans 14 amino acids. CDR3 in amino acids: CSAIARELTDTQYF. Written as DNA, the CDR3 is TGCAGTGCTATTGCGCGGGAGCTAACAGATACGCAGTATTTT.

The V call is TRBV20-1, the J call TRBJ2-5; 7 nucleotides match TRBD2. The J call may be faulty, since TRBJ2-7 better matches the DNA end. Per germline, CDR1 DFQATT and CDR2 SNEGSKA (reference sequence). The CDR3 has 16 amino acids. The CDR3 loop reads CSARDRSSGAADEQYF. CDR3 nucleotide sequence: TGCAGTGCTAGAGATCGATCGAGCGGGGCGGCTGACGAGCAGTACTTC.

This clonotype showed up just a few times. The rearrangement links TRBV6-6 to TRBJ2-2; TRBD2 might be the D (5 bases). CDR1 and CDR2 (germline): MNHNY, SVGAGI (reference sequence). V shed 10 bases and J shed 5 bases, with 17 bases lying between them. There are 14 residues in the CDR3. CDR3 sequence: CATIRPGVTGELFF. The CDR3 DNA is TGTGCCACCATTCGTCCCGGGGTAACCGGGGAGCTGTTTTTT.

The chain links TRBV28 to TRBJ2-7; 9 bases are shared with TRBD1. From germline, CDR1 is MDHEN and CDR2 SYDVKM. The CDR3 contains 14 residues. V lost 6 bases and J lost 5; bases outside the gene matches: 8. CDR3 nucleotides: TGTGCCAGCAGCCCAGACAGGGGGATCGACGAGCAGTACTTC. Translating gives CASSPDRGIDEQYF.

The chain links TRBV13 to TRBJ2-5, with D possibly being TRBD1 or TRBD2 (5 bases each). The CDR3 length is 17 residues. V gave up 1 base and J gave up 5 bases, with 20 bases separating them. Germline CDR1 is PRHDT and CDR2 is FYEKMQ (reference sequence). CDR3 nucleotides: TGTGCCAGCAGCTTAGAAGGAGCAGAGGGGTACGGGGAGACCCAGTACTTC. Residues: CASSLEGAEGYGETQYF.